This T cell receptor beta chain was sequenced for a study of blood T cells in healthy people across ages. The sample holds one count of this clonotype. Its target is unknown. Study-wide results and caveats: Diversity was higher, and naive CD4+ cells more numerous, in long-lived donors than in aged donors.

Germline V gives CDR1 MNHEY, CDR2 SVGEGT. CDR3 length equals 17 residues. The V gene lost 3 bases and the J gene lost 6 bases, with 22 bases spanning the gap. Then a second PCR, running roughly 6 to 11 cycles, was carried out with a sample-barcoded 5' primer and a J-beta primer mix. Carrying 12 random nucleotides, a template-switch adaptor labeled each individual cDNA molecule. TCRdb reanalysed the 5' RACE reads using MiXCR and keeps one entry per CDR3 protein. In the table there are 800,000 to 1,300,000 distinct CDR3 sequences, about 25% of which are singletons. The data were also submitted as part of a second study, on T cells of mothers and their children. That publication notes: Donation was provided by three healthy Caucasian mothers along with their six children.

This sequence was found in a girl aged 2 to 10 in good health. The material sequenced was blood. The chain joins TRBV6-2 or TRBV6-3 to TRBJ2-3; D might be TRBD2 (6 bases). In DNA form, the CDR3 reads TGTGCCAGCAGTTATATCTCCGGGGGATTACCGCTGGATACGCAGTATTTT. Amino acid sequence: CASSYISGGLPLDTQYF.